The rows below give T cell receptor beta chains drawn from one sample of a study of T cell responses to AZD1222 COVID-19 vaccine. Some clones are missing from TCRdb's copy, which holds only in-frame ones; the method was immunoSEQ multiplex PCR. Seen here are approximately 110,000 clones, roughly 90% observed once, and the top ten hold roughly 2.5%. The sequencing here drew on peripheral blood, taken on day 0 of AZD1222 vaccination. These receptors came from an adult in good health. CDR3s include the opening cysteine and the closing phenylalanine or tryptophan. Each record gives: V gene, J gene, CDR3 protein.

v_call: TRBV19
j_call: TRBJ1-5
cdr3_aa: CASSIGRGKIPQPQHF

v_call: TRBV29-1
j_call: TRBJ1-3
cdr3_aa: CSVEETTGNTIYF

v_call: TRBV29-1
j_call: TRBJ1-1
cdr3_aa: CSGGDSSQAFF

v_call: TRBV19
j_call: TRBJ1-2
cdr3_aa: CASSRDRTYGYTF

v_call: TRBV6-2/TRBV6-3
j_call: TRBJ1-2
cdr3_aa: CASSYPTGQRGSDYGYTF

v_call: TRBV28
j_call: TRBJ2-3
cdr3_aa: CASSIRTTDTQYF

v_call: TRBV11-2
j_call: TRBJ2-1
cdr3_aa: CASSLGGGLIIEQFF

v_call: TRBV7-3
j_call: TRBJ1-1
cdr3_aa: CASSSTRNTEAFF

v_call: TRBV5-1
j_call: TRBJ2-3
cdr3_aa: CASSFLGQGASDTQYF

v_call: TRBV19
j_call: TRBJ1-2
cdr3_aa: CASNPGTGSFGGYTF

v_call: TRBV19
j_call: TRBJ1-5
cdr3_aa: CASSSGSNQPQHF

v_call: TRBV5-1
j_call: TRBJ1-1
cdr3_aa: CASSLAGGYTEAFF

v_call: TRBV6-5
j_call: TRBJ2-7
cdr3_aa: CASSPHGYEQYF

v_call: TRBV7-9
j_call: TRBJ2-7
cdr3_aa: CASSLGGTSGYEQYF

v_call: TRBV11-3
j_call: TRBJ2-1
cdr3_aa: CASSLFELGGGEQFF

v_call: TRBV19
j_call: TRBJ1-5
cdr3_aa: CASTPGTGGLGNQPQHF

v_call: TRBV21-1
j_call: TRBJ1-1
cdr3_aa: CASSKGGHSTNTEAFF

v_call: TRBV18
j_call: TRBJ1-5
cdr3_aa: CASSPPGEGNQPQHF

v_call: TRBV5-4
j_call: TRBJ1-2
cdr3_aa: CASSRAGTKGGYTF

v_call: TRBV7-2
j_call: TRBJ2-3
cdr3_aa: CASLRRAGEMSDTQYF

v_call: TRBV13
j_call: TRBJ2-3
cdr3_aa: CASSSGLMDTDTQYF

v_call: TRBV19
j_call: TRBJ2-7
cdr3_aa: CASSIGQGYEQYF

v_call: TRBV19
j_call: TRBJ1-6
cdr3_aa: CASTGQGTSPLHF

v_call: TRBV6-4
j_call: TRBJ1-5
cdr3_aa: CAGLTPNSNQPQHF

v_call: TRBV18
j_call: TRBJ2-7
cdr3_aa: CASSPQLAGSTYEQYF

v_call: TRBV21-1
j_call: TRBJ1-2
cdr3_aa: CASSTGDHYGYTF

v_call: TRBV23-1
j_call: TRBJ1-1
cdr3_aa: CASGGQGDSPMNTEAFF

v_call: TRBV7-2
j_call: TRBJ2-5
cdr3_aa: CASSLEQEETQYF

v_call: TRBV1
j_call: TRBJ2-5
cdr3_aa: CTSSQDPAGGQETQYF

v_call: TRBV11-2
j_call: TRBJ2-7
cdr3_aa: CASSSIPNRGSGRYF

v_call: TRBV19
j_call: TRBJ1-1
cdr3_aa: CASYPRPEAFF

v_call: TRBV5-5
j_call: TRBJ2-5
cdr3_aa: CASSLATGGAETQYF

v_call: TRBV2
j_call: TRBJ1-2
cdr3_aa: CASSEEAAIYGYTF

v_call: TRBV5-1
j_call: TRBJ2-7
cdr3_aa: CASRSSGSSYEQYF

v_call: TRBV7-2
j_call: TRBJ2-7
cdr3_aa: CASSLGTSGSPYEQYF

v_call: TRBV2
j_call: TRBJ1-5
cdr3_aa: CASSDTGLPQHF

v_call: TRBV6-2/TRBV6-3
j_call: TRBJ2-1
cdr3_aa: CASSYSWTSQGNEQFF

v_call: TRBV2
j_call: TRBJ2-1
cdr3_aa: CASRQLAGDSYNEQFF

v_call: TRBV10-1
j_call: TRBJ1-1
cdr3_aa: CASSEFGSTEAFF

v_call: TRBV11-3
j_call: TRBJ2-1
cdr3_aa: CASRRTAYNEQFF

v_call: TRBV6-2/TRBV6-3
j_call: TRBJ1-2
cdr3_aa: CASSYREDGYTF

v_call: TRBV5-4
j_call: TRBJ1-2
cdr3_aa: CASSNQGRDGYTF

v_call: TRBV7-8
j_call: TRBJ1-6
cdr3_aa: CASSLQEGWGDSPLHF

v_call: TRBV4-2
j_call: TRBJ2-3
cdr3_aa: CASSQEGLAGVGSTDTQYF

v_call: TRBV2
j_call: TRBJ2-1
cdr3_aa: CASSGDGYNEQFF

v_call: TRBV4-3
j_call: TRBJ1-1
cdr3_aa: CASSQDVQAGTEAFF

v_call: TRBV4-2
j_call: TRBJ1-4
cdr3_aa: CASSQGSGGGTNEKLFF

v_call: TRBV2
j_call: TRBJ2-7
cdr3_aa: CASNMANYEQYF

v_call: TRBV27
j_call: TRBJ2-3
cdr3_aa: CASSLKPPGLATDTQYF

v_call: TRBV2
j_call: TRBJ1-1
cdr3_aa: CASSEVSGNTEAFF